These 22 T cell receptor beta chains came from one sample sequenced in a study of T cells in Graves' hyperthyroidism and ophthalmopathy. The investigators amplified TCR beta CDR3 regions from RNA transcripts. The HTBI set primed first-round TCR CDR3 RT-PCR. TCRdb re-analysed the multiplex PCR reads in MiXCR, keeping a single row per CDR3 protein. Of roughly 500,000 distinct CDR3 sequences in the sample, 40% to 55% were seen once. The sample comprised peripheral blood or thyroid tissue (not recorded which). The receptors stem from an adult woman with Graves' disease, either hyperthyroidism or ophthalmopathy (not recorded which).

The chain recombines TRBV7-3 with TRBJ2-7, with unresolved D. Germline CDR1 is SGHTA and CDR2 is FQGTGA. The germline V and J ends were trimmed by 4 bases and 0 bases, with 7 bases remaining between them. The CDR3 totals 13 residues. The CDR3 protein is CASSSPVSYEQYF. The CDR3 region has the DNA TGTGCCAGCAGCTCGCCCGTCTCCTACGAGCAGTACTTC.

The gene calls are TRBV7-8 and TRBJ1-1; D call uncertain. The CDR3 spans 15 residues. Germline V gene sequence: CDR1 SGHVS, CDR2 FQNEAQ. With 0 bases removed from V and 1 base from J, the gap between germline ends came to 9 bases. The DNA of the CDR3 is TGTGCCAGCAGCTTAGCGCATCGGGGGAACACTGAAGCTTTCTTT. Amino acid sequence: CASSLAHRGNTEAFF.

The V call is TRBV2, the J call TRBJ2-2; no clear D. Germline V gene data show CDR1 as SNHLY and CDR2 as FYNNEI. The germline V and J ends were trimmed by 6 bases and 8 bases, with 10 bases remaining between them. The CDR3 is 12 amino acids. CDR3 sequence (DNA): TGTGCCAGCAGCGTAGCTGGAGGGGAGCTGTTTTTT. Its protein is CASSVAGGELFF.

This clonotype was found many times. This chain uses TRBV7-2 with TRBJ2-5; no definite D call. From germline, CDR1 is SGHTA and CDR2 FQGNSA. CDR3 length equals 12 residues. Trimming removed 3 bases from V and 4 bases from J, with 6 bases in between. DNA of the CDR3: TGTGCCAGCAGCTTGCTTAGAGAGACCCAGTACTTC. Amino acid sequence: CASSLLRETQYF.

This sequence joins TRBV15 and TRBJ1-4, with D perhaps TRBD1 (5 bases). Trimming removed 4 bases at V and 8 bases at J, with 17 bases between. Germline loops: CDR1 LNHNV, CDR2 YYDKDF (reference sequence). The CDR3 totals 15 residues. CDR3 in amino acids: CATSIRMETAEKLFF. Written as DNA, the CDR3 is TGTGCCACCAGCATCCGTATGGAGACAGCCGAAAAACTGTTTTTT.

This clonotype came up a few times. This chain uses TRBV24-1 with TRBJ2-3; no firm D call. Germline V gives CDR1 KGHDR, CDR2 SFDVKD. Trimming shortened V by 1 base and J by 0 bases, and 10 bases separated the two germline ends. The CDR3 is made up of 16 amino acids. In DNA, the CDR3 is TGTGCCACCAGTGATTTCGCCGGAACAAGCACAGATACGCAGTATTTT. It encodes CATSDFAGTSTDTQYF.

The genes are TRBV29-1 and TRBJ1-2, with D unresolved. Germline V gives CDR1 SQVTM, CDR2 ANQGSEA. This CDR3 has 12 residues. The V and J ends lost 7 bases and 3 bases respectively, with 12 bases between them. The CDR3 DNA sequence: TGCAGCGCCGAACCGACGGACTATGGCTACACCTTC. Encoded protein: CSAEPTDYGYTF. Supplemented by reference TRBV29-1 and TRBJ1-2, the full variable domain reads SAVISQKPSRDICQRGTSLTIQCQVDSQVTMMFWYRQQPGQSLTLIATANQGSEATYESGFVIDKFPISRPNLTFSTLTVSNMSPEDSSIYLCSAEPTDYGYTFGSGTRLTVV.

This chain joins TRBV15 and TRBJ1-5; unclear D gene. CDR1 is LNHNV, CDR2 YYDKDF, per germline (reference sequence). V lost 5 bases, J lost 10 bases, and 9 bases lay in between. This CDR3 contains 11 residues. CDR3 amino acids: CATSGDGPQHF. In DNA, the CDR3 is TGTGCCACCAGCGGGGATGGTCCCCAGCATTTT.

This clonotype came up a few times. The chain employs TRBV28 and TRBJ1-1; D call uncertain. Per the germline V gene, CDR1 is MDHEN and CDR2 is SYDVKM. CDR3 length: 13 residues. The ends were cut back, 3 bases at V and 6 bases at J, with 11 bases in the middle. The CDR3 reads CASSFFSGSEAFF. The CDR3 region has the DNA TGTGCCAGCAGTTTTTTTTCGGGATCTGAAGCTTTCTTT.

The rearrangement links TRBV5-5 to TRBJ2-5; D may be TRBD1 (5 bases). The length of the CDR3 is 16 residues. The V gene lost 3 bases and the J gene lost 5 bases, with 20 bases spanning the gap. Germline loops: CDR1 SGHKS, CDR2 YYEKEE (reference sequence). CDR3 sequence reads: CASSWEGAPTGETQYF. Here the CDR3 DNA reads TGTGCCAGCAGCTGGGAAGGGGCGCCCACCGGGGAGACCCAGTACTTC.

The V call is TRBV2, the J call TRBJ2-7; the match to TRBD2 covers 7 bases. V lost 6 bases to trimming and J lost 7 bases; unmatched junction nucleotides: 6. The CDR3 length is 12 residues. Germline CDR1 and CDR2: SNHLY and FYNNEI. The chain's CDR3 is CASRRGSGEQYF. The DNA for the CDR3 is TGTGCCAGCAGGCGGGGGTCGGGTGAGCAGTACTTC. Combining the CDR3 with reference TRBV2 and TRBJ2-7 gives the whole variable domain EPEVTQTPSHQVTQMGQEVILRCVPISNHLYFYWYRQILGQKVEFLVSFYNNEISEKSEIFDDQFSVERPDGSNFTLKIRSTKLEDSAMYFCASRRGSGEQYFGPGTRLTVT.

This clonotype was recorded many times. The rearrangement links TRBV6-1 to TRBJ1-1; maybe TRBD1 (5 bases). This CDR3 region has 14 residues. Trimming took off 3 bases at V and 4 bases at J, with 12 bases between the two ends. The germline gives CDR1 MNHNS, CDR2 SASEGT. The CDR3 bases are TGTGCCAGCAGTGAGGGGGGAGCGAGCACTGAAGCTTTCTTT. Its translation: CASSEGGASTEAFF.

The genes are TRBV15 and TRBJ2-1; perhaps TRBD1 as D (6 bases). CDR1 is LNHNV, CDR2 YYDKDF, per germline (reference sequence). V lost 0 bases, J lost 6 bases, and 15 bases lay in between. CDR3 length: 16 residues. The CDR3 region is CATSRDGRTVPNEQFF. The CDR3 nucleotides are TGTGCCACCAGCAGAGATGGACGGACAGTTCCCAATGAGCAGTTCTTC.

This clonotype was observed a handful of times. The rearrangement uses TRBV2 and TRBJ2-5; D might be TRBD1 (6 bases). This CDR3 contains 15 residues. Germline V gene lookup returns CDR1 SNHLY and CDR2 FYNNEI. V was trimmed by 4 bases and J by 5 bases, leaving 17 bases between them. The CDR3 nucleotides read TGTGCCAGCAGTGTAACCAGGGGCCTTCGGGAGACCCAGTACTTC. It is translated as CASSVTRGLRETQYF. Filled out from reference TRBV2 and TRBJ2-5, the complete variable domain reads EPEVTQTPSHQVTQMGQEVILRCVPISNHLYFYWYRQILGQKVEFLVSFYNNEISEKSEIFDDQFSVERPDGSNFTLKIRSTKLEDSAMYFCASSVTRGLRETQYFGPGTRLLVL.

The CDR3 sequence: CASSPIRQWPYPLHF. CDR3 bases: TGTGCCAGCAGTCCCATTCGACAGTGGCCGTATCCCCTCCACTTT. V and J are TRBV12-3 or TRBV12-4 and TRBJ1-6, with D possibly matching TRBD1 (5 bases). The CDR3 consists of 15 residues. The V gene lost 5 bases and the J gene lost 13 bases, with 21 bases spanning the gap.

The chain has TRBV29-1 and TRBJ1-2; D is possibly TRBD1 (6 bases). CDR1 SQVTM and CDR2 ANQGSEA come from the germline V gene. There are 14 residues in the CDR3. V lost 7 bases and J lost 0, with 15 bases in between. The CDR3 sequence is CSAEGTPTNYGYTF. CDR3 DNA sequence: TGCAGCGCCGAGGGGACACCGACTAACTATGGCTACACCTTC.

This clonotype was detected ten times or more. The V call is TRBV7-9, the J call TRBJ1-5, with no clear D. V shed 3 bases and J shed 7 bases, with 7 bases lying between them. Germline loops: CDR1 SEHNR, CDR2 FQNEAQ (reference sequence). The CDR3 is 12 amino acids. CDR3 loop: CASSLTGQPQHF. The CDR3 bases are TGTGCCAGCAGCTTGACCGGACAGCCCCAGCATTTT.

The rearrangement joins TRBV12-3 or TRBV12-4 to TRBJ1-5, with D uncertain. Trimming took off 3 bases at V and 11 bases at J, with 17 bases between the two ends. The length of the CDR3 is 14 residues. In DNA form, the CDR3 reads TGTGCCAGCAGTTTTGCGGGAGGGTTTAAGACCCAGCATTTT. Its translation is CASSFAGGFKTQHF.

The chain combines TRBV25-1 with TRBJ2-7, with TRBD2 identical over 11 bases. The CDR3 extends over 15 amino acids. Germline V gene lookup returns CDR1 MGHDK and CDR2 SYGVNS. J lost 2 bases, V lost 2 bases, and 2 bases had no gene match. Here the CDR3 reads CASSEPSGRPYEQYF. CDR3 bases: TGTGCCAGCAGTGAACCTAGCGGGAGGCCCTACGAGCAGTACTTC.

The chain uses TRBV7-2 and TRBJ1-2, with TRBD1 matching 8 bases. This CDR3 contains 14 residues. The germline V gene has CDR1 SGHTA and CDR2 FQGNSA. V gave up 5 bases and J gave up 8 bases; unmatched junction bases: 10. The CDR3 sequence is CASSQGAEYSGYTF. Written as DNA, the CDR3 is TGTGCCAGCAGCCAGGGGGCTGAGTACTCCGGCTACACCTTC.

V usage is TRBV20-1 and J usage is TRBJ2-7, with TRBD2 matching over 8 bases. Trimming at V came to 3 bases and at J to 7 bases, leaving 14 bases not matched to a gene. The germline V gene encodes CDR1 DFQATT and CDR2 SNEGSKA (reference sequence). The CDR3 covers 15 residues. CDR3 nucleotides: TGCAGTGCTAGCCCCGGGGGGGGGAGGTCTCGGGAGCAGTACTTC. It is translated as CSASPGGGRSREQYF.

This chain links TRBV11-2 with TRBJ2-7; either TRBD1 or TRBD2 may fit D (6 bases each). CDR1 is SGHAT and CDR2 is FQNNGV in the germline V gene. Trimming left V 7 bases short and J 7 bases short, with 23 bases between. The CDR3 spans 15 residues. The chain's CDR3 is CASTPRGYLGREQYF. The CDR3 coding sequence is TGTGCCAGCACCCCGAGGGGGTACCTGGGGAGGGAGCAGTACTTC.